The clone carrying this TCR beta chain appeared a few times. The data derive from a study of blood T cell repertoires in COVID-19. About the research overall: The origin of the acute and convalescent COVID-19 samples was the United States, Italy and Spain. T cells, B-cell-depleted T cells, or PBMCs provided the cDNA or gDNA that served as material.

The authors' processing: Using reference gene primer amplification, nucleated cell counts were estimated. Profiled with immunoSEQ multiplex PCR; TCRdb holds only in-frame clones, not every one. The V and J calls and clone size come from that table; D and trimming were worked out from the DNA. This sample has some 300,000 clones, with around nine tenths found just once. Seattle-derived patients entered the study during active infection and were followed longitudinally. The sample taken for sequencing was peripheral blood. The source is a woman aged 70-85 years with COVID-19, enrolled during active disease.

The chain's CDR3 is CASSESSDRINEKLFF. CDR3 bases: TGCGCCAGCAGTGAGTCCTCGGACAGGATAAATGAAAAACTGTTTTTT. This chain connects TRBV10-1 to TRBJ1-4, with TRBD1 matching over 7 bases. The CDR3 is 16 residues long. Germline V CDR1 and CDR2: WNHNN, SYGVQD (reference sequence). Trimming cost V 0 bases and J 5 bases; bases outside gene matches: 6.